This TCR beta chain comes out of a study of CD8 T cells in Susac syndrome (dated by TCRdb to the late 2010s). Regarding the research as a whole: Repertoire sequencing was used to test whether CD8+ T cell activation and differentiation in Susac syndrome was antigen driven. The study compared CD8+ T cell repertoire clonality among 12 healthy donors, about 14 Susac syndrome patients and roughly 16 multiple sclerosis patients.

Concerning this clonotype itself: Its antigen remains unidentified. No per-base quality is available; no much larger clone lies one base away.

The study at large found these results: The number of individuals in the TCR sequencing and HLA analysis was acknowledged as relatively small.

RNA was extracted with the RNeasy kit and roughly 0.5 to 1 ug was reverse transcribed using random hexamers. The immunoSEQ multiplex PCR assay, which covers 54 Vbeta and 13 Jbeta segments, was used to amplify TCR beta CDR3 regions. PCR amplification bias was corrected using a synthetic template baseline for primer optimization and computational correction. As for the authors' bioinformatics: Only productive sequences were kept, with reads annotated to V, D and J genes according to IMGT and analyzed in immunoSEQ Analyzer. Clonality was calculated as one minus the Shannon entropy normalized by log2 of the number of productive unique sequences. For each patient and control, public and private clones were evaluated within the 100 most prevalent clones. Susac-specific clones were defined as absent from healthy and MS cohorts, around 980 published viral clones and other ImmuneACCESS disease sequences. In TCRdb, the public reads were trimmed at Q25 with fastp and aligned with MiXCR, with productive beta chains retained. Here each entry gathers all rows of one CDR3 protein and keeps the most common genes and DNA. TCRdb's processing, not the study's, gives the V and J calls here. The table for this sample lists under 200,000 distinct CDR3 sequences; 85% to 95% of them were counted only once. The leading ten clones occupy 0.15% to 0.2% of the sample.

Spanning cysteine to phenylalanine, the CDR3 consists of 15 amino acids. Only the CDR3 part of the read is kept: 45 bases, read in frame from the first base. At the junction V is shortened by 4 bases and J by 6 bases, with 18 bases in between. Reading the germline V gene (reference sequence) gives CDR1 GTSNPN and CDR2 SVGIG. Peripheral blood CD8+ and CD4+ T cells from healthy donors, Susac syndrome patients and multiple sclerosis patients were profiled by high-throughput TCR beta sequencing. Treatment-naive patients with stable or active relapsing-remitting disease fulfilling revised McDonald criteria were used as multiple sclerosis controls. Bulk CD8+ and CD4+ T cells were purified magnetically by negative isolation, whereas CD8+ TEMRA cells were enriched by FACS. Blood was collected in EDTA tubes and processed within 24 hours, with PBMCs isolated through density gradient centrifugation. PBMCs intended for TCR sequencing were cryopreserved in liquid nitrogen and thawed later in a water bath at 37 degrees C. The sorted or isolated CD4+, CD8+ and CD8+ TEMRA cells reached a purity of at least 90%.

The receptor comes from a human donor with multiple sclerosis. Sequencing was carried out using CD8+ T cells from PBMCs. The chain uses TRBV30 and TRBJ2-2, with the D call tentatively TRBD1 or TRBD2, each fitting 5 bases. CDR3 reads: CAWNAVTGAPGELFF. In nucleotides, the sequence is TGTGCCTGGAATGCCGTTACCGGGGCCCCCGGGGAGCTGTTTTTT.